This T cell receptor (beta chain) is from a study of cytomegalovirus exposure and HLA in healthy donors. Regarding the study as a whole: The listing of roughly 160 TCR beta chains classed them as cytomegalovirus-associated.

Concerning this clone itself: Its antigen is unknown.

The CDR3 length is 15 residues. V was shortened by 2 bases and J by 1 base, with 9 bases between the two germline ends. Germline loops: CDR1 MNHEY, CDR2 SMNVEV (reference sequence). This PCR relied on a set of 60 Vbeta primers and 13 Jbeta primers. This table comes from immunoSEQ multiplex PCR, and its TCRdb copy is limited to in-frame clones, with some not included. The data contain 200,000 to 250,000 clones, 82% of them singletons. This receptor was obtained from a woman in her forties in good health and CMV-seropositive. Material for sequencing was PBMCs. The gene calls are TRBV27 and TRBJ1-5; D perhaps matches TRBD1 (6 bases). The CDR3 is CASSLTRGSNQPQHF. The CDR3 DNA is TGTGCCAGCAGTTTAACGAGGGGGAGCAATCAGCCCCAGCATTTT.